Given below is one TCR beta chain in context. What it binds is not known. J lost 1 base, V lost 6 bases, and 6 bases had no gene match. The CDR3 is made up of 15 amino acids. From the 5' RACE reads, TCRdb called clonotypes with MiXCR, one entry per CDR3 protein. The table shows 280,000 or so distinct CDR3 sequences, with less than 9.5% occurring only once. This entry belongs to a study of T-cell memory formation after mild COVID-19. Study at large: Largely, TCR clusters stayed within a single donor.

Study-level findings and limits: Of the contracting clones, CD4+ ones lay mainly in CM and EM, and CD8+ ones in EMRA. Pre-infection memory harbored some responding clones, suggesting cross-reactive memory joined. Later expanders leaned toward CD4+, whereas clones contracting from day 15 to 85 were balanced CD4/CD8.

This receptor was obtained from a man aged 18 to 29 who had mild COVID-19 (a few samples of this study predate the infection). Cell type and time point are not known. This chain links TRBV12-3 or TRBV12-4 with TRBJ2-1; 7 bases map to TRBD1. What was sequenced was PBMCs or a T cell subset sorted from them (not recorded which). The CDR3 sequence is CASRRQGNSYNEQFF. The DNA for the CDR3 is TGTGCCAGCAGACGACAGGGTAATTCCTACAATGAGCAGTTCTTC.